Only a few counts were recorded for the clone carrying this T cell receptor (beta chain). The sample belongs to a study of shared clonotypes between healthy human individuals. Per the original methods: ImmunoSEQ supplied junction-only sequences lacking quality scores, so filtering was different. The repertoire was sequenced with immunoSEQ multiplex PCR; TCRdb's copy has only in-frame clones and lacks some. V and J calls and clone size are those listed in that table; D and trimming were worked out from the DNA. This table has 75,000 to 100,000 clones, about half appearing once. Germline-derived CDR1 and CDR2 are SGHVS and FQNEAQ. V shed 1 base and J shed 0 bases, with 10 bases lying between them. The CDR3 has 16 residues.

Sequencing was performed on PBMCs. V gene TRBV7-8 combines with J gene TRBJ1-3; no firm D call. The source is a woman between 40 and 55 years old in good health. Some clones in this sample may be carry-over from other donors' samples. This CDR3 reads CASSLVQRTSGNTIYF. The CDR3, as DNA: TGTGCCAGCAGCTTAGTACAGCGGACCTCTGGAAACACCATATATTTT. Together with reference TRBV7-8 and TRBJ1-3, the CDR3 gives the full variable domain: GAGVSQSPRYKVAKRGQDVALRCDPISGHVSLFWYQQALGQGPEFLTYFQNEAQLDKSGLPSDRFFAERPEGSVSTLKIQRTQQEDSAVYLCASSLVQRTSGNTIYFGEGSWLTVV.